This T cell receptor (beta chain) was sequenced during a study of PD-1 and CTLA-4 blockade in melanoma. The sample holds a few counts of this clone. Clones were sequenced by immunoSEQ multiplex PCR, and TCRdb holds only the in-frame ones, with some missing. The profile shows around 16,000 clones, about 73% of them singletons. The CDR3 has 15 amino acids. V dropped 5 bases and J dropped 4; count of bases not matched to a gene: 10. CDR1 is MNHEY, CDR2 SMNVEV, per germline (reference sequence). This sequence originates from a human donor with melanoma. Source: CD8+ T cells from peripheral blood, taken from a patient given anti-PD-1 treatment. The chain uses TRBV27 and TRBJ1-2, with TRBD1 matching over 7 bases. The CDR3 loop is CASSPERDSPYGYTF. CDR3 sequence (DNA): TGTGCCAGCAGTCCGGAAAGGGACAGCCCCTATGGCTACACCTTC.